The subject of this entry is one TCR beta chain. This entry comes from a study of shared T cell receptors in the human thymus. From germline, CDR1 is KGHSH and CDR2 LQKENI. V was pared by 6 bases and J by 2 bases, with 10 bases of the junction left unmatched. The CDR3 covers 17 residues. TCRdb's copy holds only in-frame clones and misses some; the assay was immunoSEQ multiplex PCR. The sample holds 600,000 to 900,000 clones; around 85% are singletons and the top ten take over 0.008%. These data are also associated with another study on human thymus T cells. As that study records: Related work found strong thymic repertoire overlap between unrelated individuals.

The receptor's source is a girl less than two years old with a congenital heart defect. The chain combines TRBV18 with TRBJ1-5, with 10 bases lining up with TRBD1. The sequenced sample consisted of thymocytes. The CDR3 DNA reads as TGTGCCAGCTCGCGGGGACAGGGGAAGGATGGCAATCAGCCCCAGCATTTT. Encoded protein: CASSRGQGKDGNQPQHF.